This is a list of T cell receptor beta chains from one sample in a study of T cells in Graves' hyperthyroidism and ophthalmopathy. TCRdb recomputed calls from the multiplex PCR reads with MiXCR, one row per CDR3 protein. The sample records roughly 550,000 distinct CDR3 sequences, about 16% being singletons. Sequenced material: blood. The receptors derive from a woman in her 30s with Graves' ophthalmopathy. Both conserved end residues are trimmed from each CDR3.

TRBV30	TRBJ2-6	AWSGDGGPGANVLT
TRBV11-3	TRBJ2-2	ASSQQGLPTGELF
TRBV7-2	TRBJ2-1	ASSLASGIHNEQF
TRBV30	TRBJ2-3	AWRVASGRAVGLTDTQY
TRBV10-1	TRBJ2-1	ASTSGRWKNEQF
TRBV12-3/TRBV12-4	TRBJ1-4	ASSLTGGAEKLF
TRBV5-1	TRBJ1-1	ASSLDGRGLREAF
TRBV7-2	TRBJ2-2	ASSSGSGRAHGELF
TRBV11-1	TRBJ2-6	ASSLQGSFIISSGANVLT
TRBV7-2	TRBJ1-5	ASSLHRQDQPQH
TRBV6-2/TRBV6-3	TRBJ2-7	ASNGRGPTSYEQY
TRBV12-3/TRBV12-4	TRBJ2-3	ASGAPGRADTQY
TRBV28	TRBJ1-4	ASSSLSGTLILNEKLF
TRBV27	TRBJ2-2	ASTRAGSFTGELF
TRBV10-3	TRBJ2-3	AINESEADTQY
TRBV28	TRBJ2-1	ASSFGTSNEQF
TRBV4-3	TRBJ1-6	ASSPQQGDNSPLH
TRBV11-2	TRBJ2-7	ASSDFGTGSYEQY
TRBV7-3	TRBJ2-7	ASSPTGDRDPYYEQY
TRBV28	TRBJ2-7	ASSTSDFYEQY
TRBV5-4	TRBJ1-2	ASSYVDRANYGYT
TRBV19	TRBJ1-1	ASSIDMSAGSNTEAF
TRBV20-1	TRBJ1-2	SAETGGYGYT
TRBV20-1	TRBJ1-1	SASLRPTRTEAF
TRBV24-1	TRBJ2-2	ATSGQTPAGELF
TRBV28	TRBJ2-2	ASRRAGPGELF
TRBV20-1	TRBJ2-3	SAFGQPSTDTQY
TRBV7-2	TRBJ2-7	ASSLDGTSGYEQY
TRBV20-1	TRBJ2-7	SARIVGSYEQY
TRBV7-9	TRBJ1-4	ASSLVVGRSNEKLF
TRBV27	TRBJ2-7	ASRPGTSVGPYEQY
TRBV20-1	TRBJ1-1	SAVVDRVNTEAF
TRBV6-2/TRBV6-3	TRBJ2-1	ATCPGTGLPNFSSEQF
TRBV3-1	TRBJ1-1	ASSQEWTAEAF
TRBV12-3/TRBV12-4	TRBJ1-1	ASTLAEGLGNTEAF
TRBV4-3	TRBJ2-1	ASSQEPPDREHEQF
TRBV28	TRBJ2-7	ASSLAQGEDAYEQY
TRBV7-3	TRBJ2-3	ASSSAGGSTDTQY
TRBV29-1	TRBJ1-4	SGQWRDRDRGEKLF
TRBV6-1	TRBJ1-1	ASSEGGTEAF
TRBV27	TRBJ1-1	ASSPSDRGTEAF
TRBV29-1	TRBJ1-2	SVDAAGTIYGYT
TRBV20-1	TRBJ2-7	SARDLLVWQGSSYEQY
TRBV6-1	TRBJ2-7	ASTPLSGRASYEQY
TRBV2	TRBJ2-1	ASIDYNEQF
TRBV6-1	TRBJ2-3	ASSVGLAGRDTQY
TRBV29-1	TRBJ1-4	SVPGQANEKLF
TRBV5-1	TRBJ2-3	ASSLFSGDTQY
TRBV20-1	TRBJ2-3	SARGLNGAESTDTQY
TRBV6-2/TRBV6-3	TRBJ1-5	ASSFNQNQPQH
TRBV12-3/TRBV12-4	TRBJ1-1	ASTQTGRISAEAF
TRBV3-1	TRBJ2-1	ASSQDWGDPGNEQF
TRBV12-3/TRBV12-4	TRBJ2-7	ASRRLAGEVEQY